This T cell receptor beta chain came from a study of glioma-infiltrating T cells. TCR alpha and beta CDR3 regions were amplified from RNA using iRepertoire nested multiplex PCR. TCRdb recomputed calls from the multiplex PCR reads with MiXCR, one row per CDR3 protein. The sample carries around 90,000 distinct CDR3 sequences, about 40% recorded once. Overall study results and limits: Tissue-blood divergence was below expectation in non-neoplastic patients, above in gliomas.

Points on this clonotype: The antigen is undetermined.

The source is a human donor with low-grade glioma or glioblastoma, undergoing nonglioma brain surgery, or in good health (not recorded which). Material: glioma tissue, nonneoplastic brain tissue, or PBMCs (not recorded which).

The CDR3 sequence: CASSPSSGVSGRTDTQYF. The CDR3 DNA follows: TGTGCCAGCAGCCCCAGCAGCGGGGTGAGCGGCCGCACAGATACGCAGTATTTT. The V gene is TRBV28, the J gene TRBJ2-3; TRBD2 matches 7 bases. The CDR3 extends over 18 amino acids. Germline V gene sequence: CDR1 MDHEN, CDR2 SYDVKM. The trim removed 6 bases at V and 1 base at J, leaving 16 bases unmatched. Looking up the rest from reference TRBV28 and TRBJ2-3 gives the full variable domain: DVKVTQSSRYLVKRTGEKVFLECVQDMDHENMFWYRQDPGLGLRLIYFSYDVKMKEKGDIPEGYSVSREKKERFSLILESASTNQTSMYLCASSPSSGVSGRTDTQYFGPGTRLTVL.